Below, 19 T cell receptor beta chains from the same sample are listed, as sequenced in a study of blood T cell repertoires in COVID-19. Method: immunoSEQ multiplex PCR; TCRdb's copy keeps in-frame clones and lacks some. The table shows roughly 32,000 clones, with about 90% occurring only once. The sequenced material came from peripheral blood. These receptors all come from a man between 65 and 80 years old with active or convalescent COVID-19.

The chain is built from TRBV6-2 or TRBV6-3 and TRBJ1-2, with D possibly TRBD1 on 5 matching bases. V shed 5 bases and J shed 8 bases, with 12 bases lying between them. The CDR3 runs 12 residues. CDR1 and CDR2 (germline): MNHEY, SVGEGT. The DNA of the CDR3 is TGTGCCAGCAGTGATTTCCCAGGGGGCTACACCTTC. Its protein product is CASSDFPGGYTF.

V and J are TRBV18 and TRBJ1-3; 7 nucleotides line up with TRBD1. The CDR3 covers 16 residues. After removal of 0 bases from V and 4 bases from J, the junction contained 6 bases not matched to a gene. Germline CDR1 and CDR2: KGHSH and LQKENI. CDR3 residues: CASSPPGTATGNTIYF. The CDR3 nucleotides read TGTGCCAGCTCACCACCAGGGACAGCCACAGGAAACACCATATATTTT.

This clone was observed a few times. The chain couples TRBV6-5 to TRBJ1-5; 7 bases are shared with TRBD1. CDR3 length: 14 residues. In germline, CDR1 is MNHEY, CDR2 SVGAGI. V trimming: 5 bases; J trimming: 5 bases; junction bases outside the gene matches: 6. The CDR3 DNA reads as TGTGCCAGCAGTAGCCGGGACAGCCATCAGCCCCAGCATTTT. It codes for CASSSRDSHQPQHF.

J is TRBJ2-1 and V is TRBV7-9; TRBD2 matches 13 bases. The J segment lost 7 bases and the V segment lost 6 bases, leaving 6 bases of the junction unmatched. This CDR3 is 15 amino acids long. Germline V gene data show CDR1 as SEHNR and CDR2 as FQNEAQ (reference sequence). CDR3 region: CASSHTSGRVNEQFF. The DNA of the CDR3 is TGTGCCAGCAGTCATACTAGCGGGAGGGTGAATGAGCAGTTCTTC.

This rearrangement joins TRBV28 to TRBJ1-5; 7 bases map to TRBD1. The CDR3 length is 15 residues. In germline, CDR1 is MDHEN, CDR2 SYDVKM. V lost 4 bases, J lost 4 bases, and 7 bases stayed unmatched. Here the CDR3 DNA reads TGTGCCAGCAGTTGGAGGGACAGCCCAAATCAGCCCCAGCATTTT. Translated, it gives CASSWRDSPNQPQHF.

The chain links TRBV2 to TRBJ1-4, with D possibly TRBD1 on 5 matching bases. Per the germline V gene, CDR1 is SNHLY and CDR2 is FYNNEI. V was clipped by 4 bases and J by 8 bases, with 17 bases between them. This CDR3 has 15 amino acids. The CDR3 DNA reads as TGTGCCAGCAGTGCCCTGGCAGGGTTGGGGGAAAAACTGTTTTTT. Protein sequence: CASSALAGLGEKLFF.

This chain joins TRBV6-5 and TRBJ2-1; possibly TRBD2 for D (6 bases). Trimming removed 7 bases from V and 0 bases from J, with 10 bases in between. This CDR3 is built from 14 residues. Germline V gives CDR1 MNHEY, CDR2 SVGAGI. CDR3 region: CASIRRDSYNEQFF. The CDR3 nucleotides are TGTGCCAGCATTCGGAGGGACTCCTACAATGAGCAGTTCTTC.

This rearrangement joins TRBV7-3 to TRBJ2-7, with a tentative D call TRBD2 (6 bases). There are 15 residues in the CDR3. Germline V gene sequence: CDR1 SGHTA, CDR2 FQGTGA. V gave up 1 base and J gave up 0 bases, with 10 bases separating them. CDR3 sequence (DNA): TGTGCCAGCAGCTTAATCGGGACTCACTCCTACGAGCAGTACTTC. It translates to CASSLIGTHSYEQYF. Filled out from reference TRBV7-3 and TRBJ2-7, the complete variable domain reads GAGVSQTPSNKVTEKGKYVELRCDPISGHTALYWYRQSLGQGPEFLIYFQGTGAADDSGLPNDRFFAVRPEGSVSTLKIQRTERGDSAVYLCASSLIGTHSYEQYFGPGTRLTVT.

The genes are TRBV29-1 and TRBJ1-2; 11 positions match TRBD1. The CDR3 consists of 13 residues. V lost 7 bases to trimming and J lost 4 bases; unmatched junction nucleotides: 5. Per the germline V gene, CDR1 is SQVTM and CDR2 is ANQGSEA. CDR3 nucleotides: TGCAGCGCTAGGACAGGGGGCGGCTATGGCTACACCTTC. Translated: CSARTGGGYGYTF.

The rearrangement joins TRBV9 to TRBJ2-3, with 13 bases lining up with TRBD2. J lost 4 bases, V lost 3 bases, and 5 bases had no gene match. Germline CDR1 and CDR2: SGDLS and YYNGEE. The CDR3 length is 16 residues. This CDR3 is CASSARTSGGSDTQYF. CDR3 nucleotide sequence: TGTGCCAGCAGCGCCCGGACTAGCGGGGGATCAGATACGCAGTATTTT.

The DNA for the CDR3 is TGCGCCAGCAGGATACAACAGGGGGCAGATACGCAGTATTTT. This translates into CASRIQQGADTQYF. The chain recombines TRBV5-1 with TRBJ2-3; 8 nucleotides line up with TRBD1. J was trimmed by 4 bases and V by 5 bases; bases with no gene match: 6. CDR3 length equals 14 residues. Germline-derived CDR1 and CDR2 are SGHRS and YFSETQ.

The chain has TRBV2 and TRBJ1-5, with D unresolved. This CDR3 comprises 16 residues. Germline loops: CDR1 SNHLY, CDR2 FYNNEI. V shed 4 bases and J shed 6 bases, with 19 bases lying between them. CDR3 in amino acids: CASSAYMDLAGQPQHF. The CDR3 region has the DNA TGTGCCAGCAGTGCTTATATGGACCTAGCTGGTCAGCCCCAGCATTTT.

The J gene is TRBJ1-2, the V gene TRBV20-1, with unresolved D. Germline V CDR1 and CDR2: DFQATT, SNEGSKA (reference sequence). Trimming removed 6 bases from V and 4 bases from J, with 9 bases in between. The CDR3 has 11 amino acids. The CDR3 sequence is CSARTRYGYTF. The CDR3 coding sequence is TGCAGTGCCCGGACTCGCTATGGCTACACCTTC.

The chain employs TRBV9 and TRBJ2-7; TRBD2 might be the D (6 bases). V lost 4 bases and J 3 bases, leaving 11 bases between the germline ends. This CDR3 region has 13 residues. Germline V gene data show CDR1 as SGDLS and CDR2 as YYNGEE. This CDR3 is CASSRDFSYEQYF. The CDR3 DNA is TGTGCCAGCAGCCGGGACTTCAGCTACGAGCAGTACTTC.

This chain links TRBV7-9 with TRBJ1-4; a weak D match, TRBD1 (5 bases). The V gene's germline CDR1 is SEHNR and CDR2 FQNEAQ (reference sequence). This CDR3 is 15 amino acids long. The V end was cut by 4 bases, the J end by 14 bases, with 23 bases between. This CDR3 reads CASSWWRVGGARLFF. The CDR3 DNA follows: TGTGCCAGCAGCTGGTGGCGGGTCGGAGGGGCAAGGCTGTTTTTT.

The gene calls are TRBV11-2 and TRBJ2-1; the match to TRBD2 covers 14 bases. The CDR3 is 17 amino acids. Trimming cost V 5 bases and J 1 base; bases outside gene matches: 4. Germline CDR1 and CDR2: SGHAT and FQNNGV. CDR3 protein: CASSPGTSGSSYNEQFF. Here the CDR3 DNA reads TGTGCCAGCAGCCCGGGGACTAGCGGGAGTTCCTACAATGAGCAGTTCTTC.

V gene TRBV29-1 combines with J gene TRBJ1-1; 7 bases agree with TRBD1. Unmatched junction bases numbered 3, after V lost 2 bases and J lost 0 bases. The CDR3 runs to 14 residues. Germline values: CDR1 SQVTM, CDR2 ANQGSEA. CDR3 bases: TGCAGCGTTGAAATTGGGACAGTGAACACTGAAGCTTTCTTT. It codes for CSVEIGTVNTEAFF.

The genes are TRBV19 and TRBJ1-5; 7 bases line up with TRBD1. V trimming: 4 bases; J trimming: 2 bases; junction bases outside the gene matches: 5. In germline, CDR1 is LNHDA, CDR2 SQIVND (reference sequence). This CDR3 contains 15 residues. CDR3 bases: TGTGCCAGTAGTACTCCTACAGGGGGCAATCAGCCCCAGCATTTT. It is translated as CASSTPTGGNQPQHF.

The chain uses TRBV19 and TRBJ1-1; the D is unclear. This CDR3 has 13 amino acids. The germline gives CDR1 LNHDA, CDR2 SQIVND (reference sequence). V lost 3 bases and J 1 base, leaving 6 bases between the germline ends. The CDR3 spells CASSMRQNTEAFF. The DNA of the CDR3 is TGTGCCAGTAGTATGAGACAGAACACTGAAGCTTTCTTT.